The rows below give T cell receptor beta chains drawn from one sample of a study of cytomegalovirus exposure and HLA in healthy donors. The assay was immunoSEQ multiplex PCR, and TCRdb's table has in-frame clones only and misses some. The table records about 200,000 clones, approximately 83% of them present only once. What was sequenced was PBMCs. All receptors come from a boy aged 2 to 9 in good health and CMV-seronegative. The CDR3 runs from the conserved cysteine through the conserved F or W. Each record gives: clone size, D gene, J gene, V gene, CDR3 DNA, CDR3 protein. D genes are given only for firm matches. Some rows have no size entry. The others give once, few or many, or a class for an expanded clone.

NA,NA,TRBJ2-1,TRBV7-6,TGTGCCAGCAGTCGGGTTTCATACAATGAGCAGTTCTTC,CASSRVSYNEQFF
once,NA,TRBJ1-2,TRBV7-9,TGTGCCAGCAGCTTAATAAGTGGACAGATCTCTAACTATGGCTACACCTTC,CASSLISGQISNYGYTF
NA,NA,TRBJ2-7,TRBV27,TGTGCCAGCAGTTTAGGGCCGGGACAAACCTACGAGCAGTACTTC,CASSLGPGQTYEQYF
NA,NA,TRBJ1-5,TRBV6-4,TGTGCCAGCAGTGAAGGCGGTGGACTATATTGGCCCCAGCATTTT,CASSEGGGLYWPQHF
NA,TRBD2,TRBJ2-7,TRBV7-9,TGTGCCAGCAGGCCCCCGGGACTAGCGGGCTACGAGCAGTACTTC,CASRPPGLAGYEQYF
NA,TRBD2,TRBJ2-7,TRBV6-5,TGTGCCAGCAGTGACGGGGGGTACGAGCAGTACTTC,CASSDGGYEQYF
NA,TRBD2,TRBJ2-5,TRBV5-8,TGTGCCAGCAGTTCGCAGAGAGCGGGGGGGCTAGAGACCCAGTACTTC,CASSSQRAGGLETQYF
NA,NA,TRBJ2-3,TRBV7-6,TGTGCCAGCAGCTTTGACAGAAGCACAGATACGCAGTATTTT,CASSFDRSTDTQYF
NA,TRBD1,TRBJ2-1,TRBV19,TGTGCCAGTAGTGCACAGGGGAGCCACAATGAGCAGTTCTTC,CASSAQGSHNEQFF
NA,NA,TRBJ2-1,TRBV5-1,TGCGCCAGCAGCTTGCGTGGGCTCGAGCACTTTAACAATGAGCAGTTCTTC,CASSLRGLEHFNNEQFF
NA,TRBD1,TRBJ2-3,TRBV29-1,TGCAGCGTTGAGTGGTCTCTTCGATTAACCGGGACAGGGATTTTCAGGGTGTCAGATACGCAGTATTTT,CSVEWSLRLTGTGIFRVSDTQYF
NA,NA,TRBJ2-7,TRBV29-1,TGCAGCGTTGAAGGTCAGGGGCCCCACGAGCAGTACTTC,CSVEGQGPHEQYF
NA,TRBD1,TRBJ2-7,TRBV6-6,TGTGCCAGCAGTACTATCGACAGGGGAACCCCCTACGAGCAGTACTTC,CASSTIDRGTPYEQYF
NA,TRBD2,TRBJ2-1,TRBV6-1,TGTGCCAGCAGTGTAGCGGGAGGCTATAATGAGCAGTTCTTC,CASSVAGGYNEQFF
NA,TRBD2,TRBJ2-7,TRBV15,TGTGCCACCAGCTGGGGGGGGGAGGGCGGCGAGCAGTACTTC,CATSWGGEGGEQYF
NA,TRBD2,TRBJ2-1,TRBV19,TGTGCCAGTAGCTCCGGACTAGCGGGAGTCCATGAGCAGTTCTTC,CASSSGLAGVHEQFF
NA,NA,TRBJ2-3,TRBV6-5,TGTGCCAGCAGTCCCGGGAGCACAGATACGCAGTATTTT,CASSPGSTDTQYF
few,NA,TRBJ2-7,TRBV27,TGTGCCAGCTTTAATCCTCCCCCCAGGATAGACTTC,CASFNPPPRIDF
NA,TRBD1,TRBJ2-1,TRBV5-1,TGCGCCAGCAGCTTGTGGGACAGGGGAGGCTGGGAGCAGTTCTTC,CASSLWDRGGWEQFF
once,TRBD2,TRBJ2-1,TRBV7-9,TGTGCCAGCAGCTTAGCTTCGTCTAGCGGCTATGAGCAGTTCTTC,CASSLASSSGYEQFF
NA,NA,TRBJ1-2,TRBV27,TGTGCCAGCAGTCTAACCGACAGGACCGGTGGCTACACCTTC,CASSLTDRTGGYTF
NA,TRBD1,TRBJ2-3,TRBV30,TGTGCCTGGAGTCCCCACAGGGGCGGCACAGATACGCAGTATTTT,CAWSPHRGGTDTQYF
NA,NA,TRBJ2-3,TRBV13,TGTGCCAGCAGCTTATACCCAGTTCCAAGCACAGATACGCAGTATTTT,CASSLYPVPSTDTQYF
NA,TRBD1,TRBJ1-2,TRBV27,TGTGCCAGCAAAATTGGGACAGGGTGGAACTATGGCTACACCTTC,CASKIGTGWNYGYTF
NA,NA,TRBJ2-3,TRBV10-3,TGTGCCATCAGCCTTAGTGACAGGAGTAGCACAGATACGCAGTATTTT,CAISLSDRSSTDTQYF
NA,TRBD2,TRBJ2-3,TRBV5-6,TGTGCCAGCAGCCCCCCGACTAGCGGGGGCACAGATACGCAGTATTTT,CASSPPTSGGTDTQYF
NA,NA,TRBJ2-2,TRBV19,TGTGCCAGTAGTGGAGGAAGGGAGCTGTTTTTT,CASSGGRELFF
NA,NA,TRBJ2-5,TRBV6-5,TGTGCCAGCAGTTACACGATCGGGGAGACCCAGTACTTC,CASSYTIGETQYF
NA,TRBD1,TRBJ1-1,TRBV30,TGTGCCTGGAGCTATAACAGGGGGCGAGTGAACACTGAAGCTTTCTTT,CAWSYNRGRVNTEAFF
once,NA,TRBJ1-5,TRBV21-1,TGTGCCAGCAGCAAAGGGCGGCAGCCCCAGCATTTT,CASSKGRQPQHF
NA,TRBD1,TRBJ2-4,TRBV7-8,TGTGCCAGCCACCGAGGGACAGGGGGAAACATTCAGTACTTC,CASHRGTGGNIQYF
once,NA,TRBJ2-3,TRBV14,TGTGCCAGCAGCTCGGGAGTCATCGGCACAGATACGCAGTATTTT,CASSSGVIGTDTQYF
NA,NA,TRBJ1-2,TRBV4-2,TGTGCCAGCAGCCAAGATATGGCAGAAGATAACTATGGCTACACCTTC,CASSQDMAEDNYGYTF
NA,TRBD2,TRBJ2-7,TRBV27,TGTGCCACCTCCGGGCTAGCGGGAGGGCCGGCCTACGAGCAGTACTTC,CATSGLAGGPAYEQYF
few,TRBD2,TRBJ2-1,TRBV9,TGTGCCAGCAGCGTTTCGCGGGAGGGATTAAACAATGAGCAGTTCTTC,CASSVSREGLNNEQFF
once,TRBD1,TRBJ1-2,TRBV19,TGTGCCAGTAGTATATGGGGGGACAGGGCTAACTATGGCTACACCTTC,CASSIWGDRANYGYTF
NA,NA,TRBJ2-5,TRBV12-5,TGTGCTAGTGGTGACGTAGCAGAGACCCAGTACTTC,CASGDVAETQYF
medium-sized,NA,TRBJ1-1,TRBV2,TGTGCCACCAATACGAGACAGGCTGAAGCTTTCTTT,CATNTRQAEAFF
NA,TRBD2,TRBJ2-2,TRBV7-6,TGTGCCAGCAGCTTAGGGGCTTGGCGGGAGTTAATCACCGGGGAGCTGTTTTTT,CASSLGAWRELITGELFF
NA,NA,TRBJ1-5,TRBV30,TGTGCCTGGAGTGTCGCTGGGAGAAATCAGCCCCAGCATTTT,CAWSVAGRNQPQHF
NA,TRBD2,TRBJ2-5,TRBV7-9,TGTGCCAGCAGCCCTAGCGGGAGGGCCTGGTTTGAGCAGTACTTC,CASSPSGRAWFEQYF
NA,TRBD1,TRBJ2-7,TRBV5-6,TGTGCCAGCAGCTACCTCTGGGACAGTTCCTACGAGCAGTACTTC,CASSYLWDSSYEQYF
NA,NA,TRBJ2-1,TRBV5-1,TGCGCCAGCAGCTTCTTGTACAATGAGCAGTTCTTC,CASSFLYNEQFF
NA,NA,TRBJ1-2,TRBV30,TGTGCCTGGAGTGTACGGAGAGGGGGTGGTTATGGCTACACCTTC,CAWSVRRGGGYGYTF
NA,TRBD1,TRBJ1-1,TRBV6-5,TGTGCCAGCTACGACAGGGGCCGAGGGAACACTGAAGCTTTCTTT,CASYDRGRGNTEAFF
NA,NA,TRBJ1-4,TRBV27,TGTGCCAGCAGCGACCCGGGGTGGGGTGAAAAACTGTTTTTT,CASSDPGWGEKLFF
NA,TRBD1,TRBJ2-1,TRBV10-2,TGCGCCAGCAGTGAGCCGGCACAGGGGTCTGAGCAGTTCTTC,CASSEPAQGSEQFF
NA,TRBD2,TRBJ2-7,TRBV5-4,TGTGCCAGCAGTTCGGGACTAGCGGGAGGACGCTCCTACGAGCAGTACTTC,CASSSGLAGGRSYEQYF
NA,NA,TRBJ2-7,TRBV6-5,TGTGCCAGCAGTTACCGACAGAACTCCTACGAGCAGTACTTC,CASSYRQNSYEQYF
NA,NA,TRBJ2-5,TRBV28,TGTGCCAGCAGTCCCACAGTTGGTACCCAAGAGACCCAGTACTTC,CASSPTVGTQETQYF
NA,TRBD2,TRBJ2-5,TRBV6-6,TGTGCCAGCAGTCCTTCCGGGACTAGCGGGCAAGAGACCCAGTACTTC,CASSPSGTSGQETQYF
NA,NA,TRBJ2-7,TRBV30,TGTGCCTGGAGTGACAGGCTTTTTTCGGAATCTAAGCAGTACTTC,CAWSDRLFSESKQYF